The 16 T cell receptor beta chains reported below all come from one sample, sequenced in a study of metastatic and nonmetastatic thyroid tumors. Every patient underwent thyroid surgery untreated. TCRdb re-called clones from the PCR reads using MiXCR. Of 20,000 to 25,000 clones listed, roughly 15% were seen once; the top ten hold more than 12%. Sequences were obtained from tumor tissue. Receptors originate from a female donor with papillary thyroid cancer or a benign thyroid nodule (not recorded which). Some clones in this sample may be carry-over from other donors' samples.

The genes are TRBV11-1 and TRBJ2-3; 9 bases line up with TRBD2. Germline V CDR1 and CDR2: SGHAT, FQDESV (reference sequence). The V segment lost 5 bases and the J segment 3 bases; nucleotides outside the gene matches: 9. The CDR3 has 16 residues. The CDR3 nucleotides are TGTGCCAGCAGCCTAGGACTAGCGCTTTCAACAGATACGCAGTATTTT. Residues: CASSLGLALSTDTQYF.

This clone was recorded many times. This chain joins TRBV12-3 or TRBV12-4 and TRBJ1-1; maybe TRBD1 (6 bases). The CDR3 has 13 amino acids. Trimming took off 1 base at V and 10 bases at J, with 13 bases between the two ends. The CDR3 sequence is CASSLEGHLSAFF. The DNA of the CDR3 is TGTGCCAGCAGTTTAGAGGGACACCTATCAGCTTTCTTT.

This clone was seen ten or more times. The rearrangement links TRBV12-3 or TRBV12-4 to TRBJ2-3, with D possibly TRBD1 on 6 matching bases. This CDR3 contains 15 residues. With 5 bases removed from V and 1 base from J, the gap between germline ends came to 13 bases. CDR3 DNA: TGTGCCAGCAGTCCGGAGACAGGAGGCACAGATACGCAGTATTTT. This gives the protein CASSPETGGTDTQYF.

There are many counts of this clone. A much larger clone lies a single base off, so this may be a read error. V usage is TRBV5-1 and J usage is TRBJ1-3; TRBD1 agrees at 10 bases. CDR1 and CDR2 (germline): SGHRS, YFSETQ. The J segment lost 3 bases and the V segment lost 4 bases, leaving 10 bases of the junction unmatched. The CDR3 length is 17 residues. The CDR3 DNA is TGCGCCAGCAGCCGTCGGGACAGGGGAAAAGGTGGAAACACCATATATTTT. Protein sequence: CASSRRDRGKGGNTIYF. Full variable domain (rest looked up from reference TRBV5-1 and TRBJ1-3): KAGVTQTPRYLIKTRGQQVTLSCSPISGHRSVSWYQQTPGQGLQFLFEYFSETQRNKGNFPGRFSGRQFSNSRSEMNVSTLELGDSALYLCASSRRDRGKGGNTIYFGEGSWLTVV.

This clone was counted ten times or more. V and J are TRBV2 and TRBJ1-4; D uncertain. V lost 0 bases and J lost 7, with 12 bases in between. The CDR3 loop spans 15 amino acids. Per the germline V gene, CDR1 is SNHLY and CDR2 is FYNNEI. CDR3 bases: TGTGCCAGCAGTGAAGCGTTTCAGGCCGGTGAAAAACTGTTTTTT. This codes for CASSEAFQAGEKLFF.

CDR3 coding DNA: TGTGCCACCAGTGATTCCACAGGGGTGGGCACCGGGGAGCTGTTTTTT. It codes for CATSDSTGVGTGELFF. This sequence joins TRBV24-1 and TRBJ2-2; 7 bases align to TRBD1. Germline V gives CDR1 KGHDR, CDR2 SFDVKD. J was trimmed by 4 bases and V by 2 bases; bases with no gene match: 6. The CDR3 sequence is 16 residues long.

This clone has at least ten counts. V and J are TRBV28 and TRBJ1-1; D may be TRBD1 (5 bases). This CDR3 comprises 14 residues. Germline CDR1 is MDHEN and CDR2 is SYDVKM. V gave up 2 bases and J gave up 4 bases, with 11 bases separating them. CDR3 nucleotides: TGTGCCAGCAGTTTACCCCTGGGGGGCACTGAAGCTTTCTTT. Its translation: CASSLPLGGTEAFF.

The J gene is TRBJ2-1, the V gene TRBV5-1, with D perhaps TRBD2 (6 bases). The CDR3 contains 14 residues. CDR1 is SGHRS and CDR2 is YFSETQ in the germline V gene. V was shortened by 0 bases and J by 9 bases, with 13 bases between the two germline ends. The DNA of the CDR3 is TGCGCCAGCAGCTTGGATACAGCCGGGGGTGAGCAGTTCTTC. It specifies CASSLDTAGGEQFF.

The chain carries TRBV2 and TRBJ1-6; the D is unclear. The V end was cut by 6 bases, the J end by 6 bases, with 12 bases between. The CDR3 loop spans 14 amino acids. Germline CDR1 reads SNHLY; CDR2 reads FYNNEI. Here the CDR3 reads CASSREPFNSPLHF. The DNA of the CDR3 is TGTGCCAGCAGCCGGGAGCCCTTTAATTCACCCCTCCACTTT.

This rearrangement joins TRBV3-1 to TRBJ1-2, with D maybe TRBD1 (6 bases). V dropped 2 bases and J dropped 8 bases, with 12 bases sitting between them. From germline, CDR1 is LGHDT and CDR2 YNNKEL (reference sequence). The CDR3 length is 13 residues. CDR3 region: CASSQRQAGGYTF. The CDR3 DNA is TGTGCCAGCAGCCAAAGACAGGCGGGGGGCTACACCTTC.

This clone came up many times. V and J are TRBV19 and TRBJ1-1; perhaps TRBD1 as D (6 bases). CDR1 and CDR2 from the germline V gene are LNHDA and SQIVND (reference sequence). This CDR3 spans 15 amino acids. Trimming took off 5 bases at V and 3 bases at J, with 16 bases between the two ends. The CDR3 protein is CASSPRGGRYTEAFF. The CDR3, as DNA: TGTGCCAGTAGTCCCCGGGGGGGGCGGTACACTGAAGCTTTCTTT.

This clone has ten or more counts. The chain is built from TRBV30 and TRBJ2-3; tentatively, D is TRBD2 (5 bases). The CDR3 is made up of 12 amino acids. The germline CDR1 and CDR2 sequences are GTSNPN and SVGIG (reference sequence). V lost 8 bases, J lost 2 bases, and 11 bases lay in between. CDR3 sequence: CAHERITDTQYF. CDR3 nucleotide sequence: TGTGCCCATGAGCGGATCACAGATACGCAGTATTTT.

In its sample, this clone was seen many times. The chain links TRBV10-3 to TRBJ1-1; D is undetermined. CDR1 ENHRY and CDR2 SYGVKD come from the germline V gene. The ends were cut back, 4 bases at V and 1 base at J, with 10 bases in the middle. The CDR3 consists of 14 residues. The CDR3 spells CAISATNSNTEAFF. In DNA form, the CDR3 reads TGTGCCATCAGTGCCACCAACTCGAACACTGAAGCTTTCTTT.

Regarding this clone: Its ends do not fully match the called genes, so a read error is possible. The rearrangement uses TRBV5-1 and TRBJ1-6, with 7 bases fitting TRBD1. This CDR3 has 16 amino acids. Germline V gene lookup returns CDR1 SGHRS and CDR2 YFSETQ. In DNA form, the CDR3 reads TGCGCCAGCGGCTGGTCCGGACAGGCCTATAATTCACCCATCCACTTT. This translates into CASGWSGQAYNSPIHF.

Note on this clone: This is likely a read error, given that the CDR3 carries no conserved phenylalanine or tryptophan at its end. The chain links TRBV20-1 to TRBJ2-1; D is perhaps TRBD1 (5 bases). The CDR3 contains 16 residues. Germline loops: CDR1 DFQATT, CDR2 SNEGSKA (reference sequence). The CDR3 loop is CSARPGRDVGYNEQFL. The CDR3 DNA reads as TGTAGTGCTAGACCGGGCAGGGATGTCGGCTACAATGAGCAGTTCCTC.

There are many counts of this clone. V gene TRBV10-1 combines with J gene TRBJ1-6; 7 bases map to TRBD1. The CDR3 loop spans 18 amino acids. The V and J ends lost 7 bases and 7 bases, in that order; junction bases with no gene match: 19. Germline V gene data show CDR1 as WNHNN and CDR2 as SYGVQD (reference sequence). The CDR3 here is CASIKRDSNKGGNSPLHF. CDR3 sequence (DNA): TGCGCCAGCATTAAACGGGACAGTAACAAGGGGGGCAATTCACCCCTCCACTTT.